The clone carrying this T cell receptor beta chain was recorded a few times. The antigen remains unidentified. CDR1 and CDR2 from the germline V gene are KGHSH and LQKENI. The CDR3 length is 15 residues. V gave up 7 bases and J gave up 9 bases; unmatched junction bases: 13. The data derive from a study of T-cell memory formation after mild COVID-19. Study-wide results and limits: There was no confirmation that second-wave clones peaking on day 37 were SARS-CoV-2 specific. Contracting clones from day 15 to 85 showed balanced CD4/CD8; later expanders favored CD4+.

The 5'RACE method, run with constant-segment primers, produced TCR alpha and TCR beta cDNA libraries (carrying sample barcodes and UMIs). Each CDR3 protein gets one entry after TCRdb re-called the 5' RACE reads with MiXCR. Altogether 450,000 to 700,000 distinct CDR3 sequences are present, about 20% being singletons, with the ten largest covering around 13%. The sequence was collected from an adult woman who had mild COVID-19 (a few samples of this study predate the infection). Cell type and time point are not known. The chain has TRBV18 and TRBJ2-1; 9 bases map to TRBD1. Sequencing input: PBMCs or a T cell subset sorted from them (not recorded which). This CDR3 is CASLDVGTGLSEQFF. DNA for the CDR3: TGTGCCAGCTTAGACGTCGGGACAGGGTTGAGTGAGCAGTTCTTC.